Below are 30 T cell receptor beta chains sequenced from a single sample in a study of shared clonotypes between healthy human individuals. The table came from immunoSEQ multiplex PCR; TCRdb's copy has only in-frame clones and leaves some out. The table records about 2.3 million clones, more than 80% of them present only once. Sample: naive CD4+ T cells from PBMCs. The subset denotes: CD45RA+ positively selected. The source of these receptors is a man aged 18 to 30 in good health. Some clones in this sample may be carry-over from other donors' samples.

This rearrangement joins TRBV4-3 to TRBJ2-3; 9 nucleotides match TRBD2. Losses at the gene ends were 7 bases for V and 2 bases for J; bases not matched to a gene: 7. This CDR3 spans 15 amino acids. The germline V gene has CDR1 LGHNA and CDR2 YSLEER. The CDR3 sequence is CASTSGTSPTDTQYF. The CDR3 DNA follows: TGCGCCAGCACCTCAGGGACTAGCCCCACAGATACGCAGTATTTT.

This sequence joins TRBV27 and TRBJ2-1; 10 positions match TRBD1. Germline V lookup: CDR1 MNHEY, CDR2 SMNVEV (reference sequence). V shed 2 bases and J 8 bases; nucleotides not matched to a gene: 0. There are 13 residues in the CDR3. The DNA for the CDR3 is TGTGCCAGCAGTTTAGACAGGGGGCATGAGCAGTTCTTC. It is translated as CASSLDRGHEQFF.

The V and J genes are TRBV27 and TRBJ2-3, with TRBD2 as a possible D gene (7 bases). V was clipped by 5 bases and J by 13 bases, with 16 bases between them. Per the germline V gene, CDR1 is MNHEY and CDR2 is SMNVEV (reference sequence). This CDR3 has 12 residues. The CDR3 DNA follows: TGTGCCAGCAGTCTACAAGCGGGACAAAAGTATTTT. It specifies CASSLQAGQKYF.

The CDR3 nucleotides read TGTGCCAGCAGTGTGGCCATCCAAGAGACCCAGTACTTC. Amino acid sequence: CASSVAIQETQYF. The chain recombines TRBV2 with TRBJ2-5; no definite D call. Trimming took 4 bases from V and 1 from J, leaving 7 bases between them. Germline lookup yields CDR1 SNHLY and CDR2 FYNNEI. The CDR3 runs 13 residues. The whole variable domain, filled in from reference TRBV2 and TRBJ2-5, reads EPEVTQTPSHQVTQMGQEVILRCVPISNHLYFYWYRQILGQKVEFLVSFYNNEISEKSEIFDDQFSVERPDGSNFTLKIRSTKLEDSAMYFCASSVAIQETQYFGPGTRLLVL.

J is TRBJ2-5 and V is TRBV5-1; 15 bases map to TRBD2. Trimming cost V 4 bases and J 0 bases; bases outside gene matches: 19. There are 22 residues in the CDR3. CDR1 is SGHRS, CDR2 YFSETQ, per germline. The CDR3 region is CASSRDNGTSGRSMLNQETQYF. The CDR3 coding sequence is TGCGCCAGCAGCCGAGACAATGGGACTAGCGGGAGGAGCATGTTAAACCAAGAGACCCAGTACTTC.

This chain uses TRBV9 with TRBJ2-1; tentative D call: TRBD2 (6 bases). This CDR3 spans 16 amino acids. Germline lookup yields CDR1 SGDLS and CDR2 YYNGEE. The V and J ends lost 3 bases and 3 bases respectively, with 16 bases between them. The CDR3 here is CASSALGGAVYNEQFF. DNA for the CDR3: TGTGCCAGCAGCGCCCTGGGGGGAGCTGTCTACAATGAGCAGTTCTTC.

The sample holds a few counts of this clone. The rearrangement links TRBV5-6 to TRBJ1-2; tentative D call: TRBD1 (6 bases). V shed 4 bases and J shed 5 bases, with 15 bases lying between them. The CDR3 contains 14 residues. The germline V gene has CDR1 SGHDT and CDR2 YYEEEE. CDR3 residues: CASSLQDRTYGYTF. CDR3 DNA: TGTGCCAGCAGCCTGCAAGACAGGACTTATGGCTACACCTTC.

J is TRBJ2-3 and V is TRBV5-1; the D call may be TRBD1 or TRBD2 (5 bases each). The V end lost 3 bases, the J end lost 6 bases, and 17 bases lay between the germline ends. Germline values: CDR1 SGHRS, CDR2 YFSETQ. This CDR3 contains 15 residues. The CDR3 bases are TGCGCCAGCAGCTCCCACCGGGGACCCGCGGATACGCAGTATTTT. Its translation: CASSSHRGPADTQYF. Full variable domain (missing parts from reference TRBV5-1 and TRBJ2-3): KAGVTQTPRYLIKTRGQQVTLSCSPISGHRSVSWYQQTPGQGLQFLFEYFSETQRNKGNFPGRFSGRQFSNSRSEMNVSTLELGDSALYLCASSSHRGPADTQYFGPGTRLTVL.

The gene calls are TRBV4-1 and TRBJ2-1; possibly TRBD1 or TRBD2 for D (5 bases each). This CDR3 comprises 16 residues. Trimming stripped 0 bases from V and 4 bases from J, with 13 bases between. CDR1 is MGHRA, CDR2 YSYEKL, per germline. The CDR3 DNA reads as TGCGCCAGCAGCCAAGATTCGGGACCAGGATACAATGAGCAGTTCTTC. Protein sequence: CASSQDSGPGYNEQFF.

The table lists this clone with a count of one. CDR3 protein: CASRYRSRDTGLNYGYTF. The CDR3 region has the DNA TGTGCCAGCAGGTACCGATCCCGGGACACGGGACTTAACTATGGCTACACCTTC. V is TRBV5-4 and J is TRBJ1-2, with D tentatively TRBD1 (6 bases). This CDR3 contains 18 residues. In germline, CDR1 is SGHNT, CDR2 YYREEE (reference sequence). Trimming removed 5 bases from V and 1 base from J, with 24 bases in between.

CDR3 in amino acids: CASSPGTVLGQETQYF. CDR3 DNA sequence: TGCGCCAGCAGCCCCGGTACAGTTTTAGGACAAGAGACCCAGTACTTC. The chain employs TRBV5-1 and TRBJ2-5; D is undetermined. The CDR3 is 16 residues long. Deletions cut 4 bases from V and 2 bases from J, with 18 bases between. Per the germline V gene, CDR1 is SGHRS and CDR2 is YFSETQ.

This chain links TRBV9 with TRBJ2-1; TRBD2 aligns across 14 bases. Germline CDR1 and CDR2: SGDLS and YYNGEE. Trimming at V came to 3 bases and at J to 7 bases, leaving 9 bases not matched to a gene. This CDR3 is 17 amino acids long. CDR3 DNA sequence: TGTGCCAGCAGCGCGTCCGGGACTAGCGGGAGCGGGAATGAGCAGTTCTTC. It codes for CASSASGTSGSGNEQFF.

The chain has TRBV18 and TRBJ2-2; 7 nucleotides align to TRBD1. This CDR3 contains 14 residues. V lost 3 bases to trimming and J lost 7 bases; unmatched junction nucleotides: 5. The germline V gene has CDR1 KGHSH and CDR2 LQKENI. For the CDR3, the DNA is TGTGCCAGCTCACCGCAGGGGGTCGGCGGGGAGCTGTTTTTT. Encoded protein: CASSPQGVGGELFF.

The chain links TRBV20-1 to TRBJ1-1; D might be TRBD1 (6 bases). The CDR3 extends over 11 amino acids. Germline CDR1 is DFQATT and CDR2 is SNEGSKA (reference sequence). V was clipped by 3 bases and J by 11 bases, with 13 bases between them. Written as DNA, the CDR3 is TGCAGTGCTAGCGGGGGCAGGGCGGCTTTCTTT. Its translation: CSASGGRAAFF.

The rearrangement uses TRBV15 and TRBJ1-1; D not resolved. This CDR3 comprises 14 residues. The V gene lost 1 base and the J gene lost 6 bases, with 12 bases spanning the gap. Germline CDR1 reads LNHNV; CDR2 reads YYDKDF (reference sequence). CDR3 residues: CATSRGVLWAEAFF. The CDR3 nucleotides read TGTGCCACCAGCAGAGGGGTCTTGTGGGCTGAAGCTTTCTTT.

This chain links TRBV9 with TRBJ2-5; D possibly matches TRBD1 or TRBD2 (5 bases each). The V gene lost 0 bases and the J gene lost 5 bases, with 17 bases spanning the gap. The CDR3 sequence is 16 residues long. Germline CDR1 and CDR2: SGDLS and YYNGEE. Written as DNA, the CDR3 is TGTGCCAGCAGCGTAGGAACAGGCGGGCTTTGGGAGACCCAGTACTTC. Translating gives CASSVGTGGLWETQYF. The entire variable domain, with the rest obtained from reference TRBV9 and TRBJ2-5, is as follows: DSGVTQTPKHLITATGQRVTLRCSPRSGDLSVYWYQQSLDQGLQFLIQYYNGEERAKGNILERFSAQQFPDLHSELNLSSLELGDSALYFCASSVGTGGLWETQYFGPGTRLLVL.

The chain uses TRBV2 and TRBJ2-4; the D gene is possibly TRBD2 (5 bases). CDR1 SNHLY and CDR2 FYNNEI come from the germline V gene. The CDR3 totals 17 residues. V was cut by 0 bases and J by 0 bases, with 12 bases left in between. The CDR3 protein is CASSEAKGGLAKNIQYF. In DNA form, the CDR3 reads TGTGCCAGCAGTGAAGCGAAGGGTGGACTAGCCAAAAACATTCAGTACTTC.

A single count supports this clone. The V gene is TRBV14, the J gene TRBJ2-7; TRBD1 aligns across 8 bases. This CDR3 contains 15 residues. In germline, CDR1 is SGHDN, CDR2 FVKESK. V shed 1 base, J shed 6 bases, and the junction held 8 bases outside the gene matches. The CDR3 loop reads CASSQVSRTGLEQYF. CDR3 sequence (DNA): TGTGCCAGCAGCCAAGTTTCCCGGACAGGGCTCGAGCAGTACTTC. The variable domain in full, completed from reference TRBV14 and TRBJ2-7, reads EAGVTQFPSHSVIEKGQTVTLRCDPISGHDNLYWYRRVMGKEIKFLLHFVKESKQDESGMPNNRFLAERTGGTYSTLKVQPAELEDSGVYFCASSQVSRTGLEQYFGPGTRLTVT.

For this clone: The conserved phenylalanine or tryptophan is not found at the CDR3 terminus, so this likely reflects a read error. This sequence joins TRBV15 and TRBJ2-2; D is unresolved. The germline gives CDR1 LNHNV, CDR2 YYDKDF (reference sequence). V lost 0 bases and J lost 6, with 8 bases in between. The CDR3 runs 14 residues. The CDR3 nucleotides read TGTGCCACCAGCAGAGATGTAGCTTCCGGGGAGCTGTTTTCT. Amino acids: CATSRDVASGELFS.

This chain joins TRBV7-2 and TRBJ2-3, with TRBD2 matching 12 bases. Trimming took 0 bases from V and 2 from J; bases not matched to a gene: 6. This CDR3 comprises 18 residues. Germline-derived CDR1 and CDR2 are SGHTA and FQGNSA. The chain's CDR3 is CASSLAWTSGASTDTQYF. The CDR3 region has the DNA TGTGCCAGCAGCTTAGCGTGGACTAGCGGGGCCTCCACAGATACGCAGTATTTT.

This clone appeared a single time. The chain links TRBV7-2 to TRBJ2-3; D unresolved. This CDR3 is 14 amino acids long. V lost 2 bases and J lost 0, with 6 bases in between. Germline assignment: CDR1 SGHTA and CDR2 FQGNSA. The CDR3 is CASSLWLSTDTQYF. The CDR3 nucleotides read TGTGCCAGCAGCTTATGGCTTAGCACAGATACGCAGTATTTT.

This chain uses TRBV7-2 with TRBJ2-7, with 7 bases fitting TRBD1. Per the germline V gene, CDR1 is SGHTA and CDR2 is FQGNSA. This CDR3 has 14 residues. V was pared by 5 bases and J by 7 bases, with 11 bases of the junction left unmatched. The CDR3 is CASSQTGTRWEQYF. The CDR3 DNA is TGTGCCAGCAGCCAGACAGGGACCCGGTGGGAGCAGTACTTC.

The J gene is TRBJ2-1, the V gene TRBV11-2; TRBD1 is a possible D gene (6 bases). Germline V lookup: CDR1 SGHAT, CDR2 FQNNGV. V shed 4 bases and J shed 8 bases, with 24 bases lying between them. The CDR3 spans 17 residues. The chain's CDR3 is CASSSFKGTPRTDEQFF. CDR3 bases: TGTGCCAGCAGCTCCTTCAAGGGGACCCCCAGGACAGATGAGCAGTTCTTC.

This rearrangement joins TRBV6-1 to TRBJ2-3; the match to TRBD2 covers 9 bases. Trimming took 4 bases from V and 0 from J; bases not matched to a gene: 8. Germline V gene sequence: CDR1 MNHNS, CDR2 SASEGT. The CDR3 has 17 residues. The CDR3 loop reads CASSATRLAVSTDTQYF. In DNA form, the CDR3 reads TGTGCCAGCAGTGCGACGAGACTAGCGGTTAGCACAGATACGCAGTATTTT.

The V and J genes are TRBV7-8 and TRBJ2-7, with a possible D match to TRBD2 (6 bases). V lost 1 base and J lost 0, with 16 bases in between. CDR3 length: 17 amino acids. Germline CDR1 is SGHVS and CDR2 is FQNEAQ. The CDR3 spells CASSLVGGWRVSYEQYF. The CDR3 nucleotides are TGTGCCAGCAGCTTAGTTGGGGGATGGAGGGTCTCCTACGAGCAGTACTTC.

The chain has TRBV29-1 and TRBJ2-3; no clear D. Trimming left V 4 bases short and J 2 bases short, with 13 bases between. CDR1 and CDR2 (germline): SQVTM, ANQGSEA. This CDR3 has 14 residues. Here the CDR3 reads CSVAEWQFTDTQYF. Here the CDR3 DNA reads TGCAGCGTTGCGGAGTGGCAATTCACAGATACGCAGTATTTT.

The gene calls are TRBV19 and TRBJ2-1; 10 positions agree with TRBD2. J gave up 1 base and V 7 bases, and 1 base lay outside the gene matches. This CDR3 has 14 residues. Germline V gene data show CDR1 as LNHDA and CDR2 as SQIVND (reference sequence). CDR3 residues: CASKAGGSYNEQFF. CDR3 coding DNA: TGTGCCAGTAAAGCGGGAGGGTCCTACAATGAGCAGTTCTTC.

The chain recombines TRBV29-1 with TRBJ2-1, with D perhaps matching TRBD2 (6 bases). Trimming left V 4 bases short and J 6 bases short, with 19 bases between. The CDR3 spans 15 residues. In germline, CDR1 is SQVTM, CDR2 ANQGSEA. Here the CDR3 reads CSVGITGVVGNEQFF. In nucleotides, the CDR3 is TGCAGCGTTGGCATTACGGGAGTGGTTGGCAATGAGCAGTTCTTC.

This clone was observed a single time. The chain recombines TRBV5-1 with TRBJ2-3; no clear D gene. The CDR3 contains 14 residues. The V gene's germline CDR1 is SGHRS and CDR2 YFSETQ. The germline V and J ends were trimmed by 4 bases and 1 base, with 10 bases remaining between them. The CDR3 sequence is CASSPTVGTDTQYF. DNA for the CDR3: TGCGCCAGCAGCCCAACCGTCGGCACAGATACGCAGTATTTT.

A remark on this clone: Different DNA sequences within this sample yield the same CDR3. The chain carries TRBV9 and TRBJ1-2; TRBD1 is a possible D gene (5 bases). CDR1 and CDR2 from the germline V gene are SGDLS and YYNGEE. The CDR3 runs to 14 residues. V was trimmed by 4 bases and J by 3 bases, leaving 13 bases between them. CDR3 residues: CASSPSGGDYGYTF. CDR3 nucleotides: TGTGCCAGCAGCCCGAGTGGGGGGGACTATGGCTACACCTTC.